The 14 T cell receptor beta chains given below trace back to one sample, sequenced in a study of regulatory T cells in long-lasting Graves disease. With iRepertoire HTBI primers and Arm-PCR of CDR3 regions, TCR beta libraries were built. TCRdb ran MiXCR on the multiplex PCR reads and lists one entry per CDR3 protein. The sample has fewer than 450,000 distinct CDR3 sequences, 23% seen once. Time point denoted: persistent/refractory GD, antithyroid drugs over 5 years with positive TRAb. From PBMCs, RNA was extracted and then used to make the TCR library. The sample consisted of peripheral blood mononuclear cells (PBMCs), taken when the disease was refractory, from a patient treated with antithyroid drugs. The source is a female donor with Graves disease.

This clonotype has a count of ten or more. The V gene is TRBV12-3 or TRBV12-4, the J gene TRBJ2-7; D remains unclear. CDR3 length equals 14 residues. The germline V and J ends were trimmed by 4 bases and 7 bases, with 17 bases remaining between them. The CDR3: CASSSPALKSEQYF. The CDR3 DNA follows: TGTGCCAGCAGTTCTCCCGCCTTGAAATCGGAGCAGTACTTC.

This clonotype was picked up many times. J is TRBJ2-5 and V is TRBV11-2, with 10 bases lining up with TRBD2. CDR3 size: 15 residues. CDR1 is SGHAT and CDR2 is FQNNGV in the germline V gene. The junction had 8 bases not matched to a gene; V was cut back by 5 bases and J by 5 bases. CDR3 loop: CASSRLAGEWETQYF. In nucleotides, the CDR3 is TGTGCCAGCAGCCGCCTAGCGGGAGAATGGGAGACCCAGTACTTC.

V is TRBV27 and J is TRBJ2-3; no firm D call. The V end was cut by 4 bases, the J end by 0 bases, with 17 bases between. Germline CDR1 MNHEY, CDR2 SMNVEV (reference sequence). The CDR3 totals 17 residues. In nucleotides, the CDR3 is TGTGCCAGCAGTTCCTTCCTACTGGCTGCTAGCACAGATACGCAGTATTTT. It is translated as CASSSFLLAASTDTQYF.

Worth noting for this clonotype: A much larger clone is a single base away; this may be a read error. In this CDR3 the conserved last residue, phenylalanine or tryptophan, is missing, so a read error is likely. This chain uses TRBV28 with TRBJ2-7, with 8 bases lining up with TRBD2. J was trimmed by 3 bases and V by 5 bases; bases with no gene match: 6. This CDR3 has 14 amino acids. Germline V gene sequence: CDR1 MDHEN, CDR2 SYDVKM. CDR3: CASSGGLENYEQYS. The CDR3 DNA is TGTGCCAGCAGTGGGGGACTAGAAAACTACGAGCAGTACTCC.

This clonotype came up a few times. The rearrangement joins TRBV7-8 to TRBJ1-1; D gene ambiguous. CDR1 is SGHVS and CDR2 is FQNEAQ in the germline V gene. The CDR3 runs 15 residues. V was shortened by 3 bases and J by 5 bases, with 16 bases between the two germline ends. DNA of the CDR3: TGTGCCAGCAGCTTCCAAGGACGAGGAGGGACTGAAGCTTTCTTT. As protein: CASSFQGRGGTEAFF.

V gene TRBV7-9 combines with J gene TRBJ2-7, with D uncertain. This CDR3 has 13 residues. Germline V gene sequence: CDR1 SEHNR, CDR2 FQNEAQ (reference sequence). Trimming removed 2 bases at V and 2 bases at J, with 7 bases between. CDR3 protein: CASSLLDAYEQYF. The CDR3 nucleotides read TGTGCCAGCAGCTTACTGGACGCCTACGAGCAGTACTTC.

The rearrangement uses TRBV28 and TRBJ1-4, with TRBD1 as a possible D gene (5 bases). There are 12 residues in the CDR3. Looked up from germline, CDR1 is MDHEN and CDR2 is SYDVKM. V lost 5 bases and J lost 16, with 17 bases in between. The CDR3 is CASSDPGGNRFF. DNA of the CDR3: TGTGCCAGCAGTGACCCTGGGGGGAATAGGTTTTTT.

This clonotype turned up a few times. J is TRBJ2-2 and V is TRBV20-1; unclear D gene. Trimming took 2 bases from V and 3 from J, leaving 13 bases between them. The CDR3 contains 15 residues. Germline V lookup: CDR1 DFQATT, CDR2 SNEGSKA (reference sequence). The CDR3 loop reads CSARRRWFDTGELFF. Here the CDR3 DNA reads TGCAGTGCTAGACGCCGATGGTTTGACACCGGGGAGCTGTTTTTT.

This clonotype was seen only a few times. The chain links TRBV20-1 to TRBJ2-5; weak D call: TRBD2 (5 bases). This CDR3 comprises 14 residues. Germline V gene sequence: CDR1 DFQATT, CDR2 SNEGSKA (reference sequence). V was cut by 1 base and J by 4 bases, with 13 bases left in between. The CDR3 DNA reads TGCAGTGCTAGAGTTGATCCTAGCCGAGAGACCCAGTACTTC. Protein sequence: CSARVDPSRETQYF.

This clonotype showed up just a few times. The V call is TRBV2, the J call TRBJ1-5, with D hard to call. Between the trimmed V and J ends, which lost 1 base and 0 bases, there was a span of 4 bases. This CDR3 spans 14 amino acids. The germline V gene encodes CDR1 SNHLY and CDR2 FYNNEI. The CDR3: CASSEEDSNQPQHF. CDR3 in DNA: TGTGCCAGCAGTGAAGAGGATAGCAATCAGCCCCAGCATTTT.

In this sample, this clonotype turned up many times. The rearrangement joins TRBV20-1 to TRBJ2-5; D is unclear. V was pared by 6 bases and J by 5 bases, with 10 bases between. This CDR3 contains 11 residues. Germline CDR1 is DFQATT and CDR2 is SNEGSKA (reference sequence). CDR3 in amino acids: CSAQSAETQYF. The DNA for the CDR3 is TGCAGTGCCCAATCCGCGGAGACCCAGTACTTC.

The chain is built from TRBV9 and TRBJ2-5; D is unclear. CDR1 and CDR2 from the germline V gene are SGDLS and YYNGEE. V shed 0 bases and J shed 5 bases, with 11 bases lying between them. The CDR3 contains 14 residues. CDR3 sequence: CASSVASGVETQYF. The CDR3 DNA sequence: TGTGCCAGCAGCGTAGCTAGTGGGGTCGAGACCCAGTACTTC. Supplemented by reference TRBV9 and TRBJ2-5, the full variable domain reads DSGVTQTPKHLITATGQRVTLRCSPRSGDLSVYWYQQSLDQGLQFLIQYYNGEERAKGNILERFSAQQFPDLHSELNLSSLELGDSALYFCASSVASGVETQYFGPGTRLLVL.

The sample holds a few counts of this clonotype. The CDR3 coding sequence is TGCAGCGCCTGGGGCCCTCAGACTCCTAACTACGAGCAGTACTTC. Translated, it gives CSAWGPQTPNYEQYF. The chain recombines TRBV29-1 with TRBJ2-7; D possibly corresponds to TRBD1 (5 bases). Germline V gene lookup returns CDR1 SQVTM and CDR2 ANQGSEA. Trimming removed 7 bases from V and 3 bases from J, with 22 bases in between. The length of the CDR3 is 15 residues.

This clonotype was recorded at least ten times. The CDR3 is CASISASLGRETQYF. CDR3 sequence (DNA): TGTGCCAGCATATCGGCTAGCCTAGGGAGAGAGACCCAGTACTTC. V usage is TRBV2 and J usage is TRBJ2-5; tentative D call: TRBD2 (5 bases). Deletions cut 7 bases from V and 4 bases from J, with 19 bases between. Germline V gives CDR1 SNHLY, CDR2 FYNNEI. This CDR3 contains 15 residues.